A single T cell receptor (beta chain) is shown here with its context. This receptor's antigen is unknown. Base quality data are lacking; no much larger clone is found one base away. These data originate in a study of T cells in Graves' hyperthyroidism and ophthalmopathy (dated by TCRdb to between 2018 and 2021). Turning to the overall study: Peripheral blood samples were taken at the time of initial diagnosis, prior to any treatment. According to the paper, TCR Vbeta CDR3 sequencing was carried out on 135 peripheral blood samples, which came from 40 to 45 ophthalmopathy, some 73 hyperthyroidism and about 17 progressor patients. To identify TCR V-J signatures that set the groups apart, the researchers used a discovery cohort of 100 or so patients, made up of approximately 43 with Graves' ophthalmopathy and approximately 57 with stable Graves' hyperthyroidism. In addition, the study compared T-cell repertoires in thyroid tissue and in blood from over 5 Graves' hyperthyroidism patients. After blood sampling, hyperthyroidism patients were treated with methimazole at a starting dose of 30 mg daily, and ophthalmopathy patients were treated with high-dose intravenous methylprednisolone. Whether ophthalmopathy could be predicted prospectively was tested in an independent validation cohort made up of under 20 hyperthyroidism patients plus 17 patients who later progressed to ophthalmopathy. For training and testing, the roughly 100 patients in the discovery cohort were randomly divided in a 7:3 ratio.

Results and caveats for the whole study, not just this receptor: In validation, progression to ophthalmopathy was predicted by the model with 65% to 71% sensitivity and 72.22% specificity, a median of about 6.4 months before onset. Most expanded thyroid clonotypes (frequency above 0.001) were also detected in blood, a finding suggesting that blood repertoires may reflect thyroid immune responses. No statistical method was used to fix the sample size in advance, and group allocation was not hidden from the investigators. A 13 V-J signature model separated ophthalmopathy from stable hyperthyroidism, with around 90% sensitivity and roughly 82% specificity in cross-validation and 80%/75% in testing.

The TCR beta CDR3 regions were amplified from RNA transcripts. The TCR CDR3 was subjected to a first round of RT-PCR using the HTBI primer set and the Qiagen OneStep RT-PCR kit. The libraries were constructed in a second round of multiplex PCR and then size-selected and purified. Libraries were sequenced paired-end with 100 bp reads on an Illumina HiSeq2000. The authors' pipeline ran thus. SOAPnuke was used to process the raw data, removing reads that contained adapters or uncalled bases, had a mean Phred below 15, or lacked an exact match to the constant primer or identifier. High-quality paired reads were merged with COPE v1.2.5, and unique nucleotide sequences were defined as clonotypes. Clonotypes were aligned to IMGT TRBV, TRBD and TRBJ reference segments using MiTCR v1.1. The analysis included only V-J combinations with a frequency above 0.0001, which together covered about 99% of the repertoires. A TCS score was defined as the ratio between F50 (clonal expansion) and ExV (chaos), using BLOSUM62-based TCRdist between CDR3 peptides within each V-J. Welch's t-statistics and random forest reduced roughly 500 V-J features to 10 to 15, which were used in a naive Bayes classifier (R e1071). TCRdb redid the processing of the public reads, applying fastp at Q25 and MiXCR, and retained in-frame beta chains. For every CDR3 protein sequence, its rows merge into one entry that carries the most common genes and DNA. TCRdb assigned the V and J calls; the authors' analysis was not used. Within this sample are 250,000 to 300,000 distinct CDR3 sequences, with more than 12% of them counted one time only. The biggest ten clones account for approximately 12% of the sample.

Hyperthyroidism patients were newly diagnosed, had a disease duration of under 2 months, and were aged 18 to 65 years. Patients with uncontrolled infections, other autoimmune diseases, pregnancy or lactation were excluded. Clinical symptoms, serum thyroxine and TRAb, thyroid ultrasound, and orbital computed tomography formed the basis for the diagnoses. Blood from progressor patients was drawn when they were first diagnosed with hyperthyroidism, before any ophthalmopathy symptoms appeared. Ficoll-Paque density gradient centrifugation was used to isolate PBMCs from around 9.1 ml of fresh peripheral blood. Progressor patients were defined as those initially diagnosed with Graves' hyperthyroidism in whom ophthalmopathy developed during follow-up. Trizol reagent was used to extract total RNA, and RNA quality was then checked on an Agilent 2100 Bioanalyzer. The clonotype comes from a middle-aged woman with Graves' hyperthyroidism that later progressed to Graves' ophthalmopathy. Material: blood.

The CDR3 loop reads CSALTVDNSPLHF. The nucleotide sequence reads as follows: TGCAGTGCATTGACGGTAGATAATTCACCCCTCCACTTT. Here the chain combines TRBV20-1 and TRBJ1-6; the D gene lacks a confident call. The CDR3 runs 13 amino acids, cysteine and phenylalanine included. Only the CDR3 DNA stays, 39 bases, in frame from base 1. The trim is 6 bases for V and 5 bases for J, with a gap of 11 bases between the germline ends. Looking up the germline V gene (reference sequence) yields CDR1 DFQATT and CDR2 SNEGSKA.